The 29 T cell receptor beta chains reported below all come from one sample, sequenced in a study of shared clonotypes between healthy human individuals. The naive CD8 population came from CD45RO-negative cells selected for CCR7, without terminally differentiated effector memory CD45RA+ cells. Only in-frame clones appear in the TCRdb table, and some are missing; sequencing was by immunoSEQ multiplex PCR. The repertoire has roughly 2,000,000 clones, about 94% of them found once; the top ten carry around 1.8%. The specimen was naive CD8+ T cells from PBMCs. The receptors here all came from a man between 18 and 35 years old in good health. Some clones in this sample may be carry-over from other donors' samples.

The genes are TRBV10-3 and TRBJ2-1, with unresolved D. V lost 4 bases and J 4 bases, leaving 17 bases between the germline ends. The CDR3 length is 16 residues. From germline, CDR1 is ENHRY and CDR2 SYGVKD. CDR3 sequence reads: CAISVSSTVGYNEQFF. CDR3 sequence (DNA): TGTGCCATCAGTGTCTCCTCCACAGTGGGATACAATGAGCAGTTCTTC.

This clone has more than one count but fewer than ten. The chain links TRBV19 to TRBJ1-1; D not certain. The CDR3 runs 14 residues. CDR1 LNHDA and CDR2 SQIVND come from the germline V gene (reference sequence). Trimming stripped 0 bases from V and 4 bases from J, with 9 bases between. Written as DNA, the CDR3 is TGTGCCAGTAGTATAGAGACGGCGAGCACTGAAGCTTTCTTT. It specifies CASSIETASTEAFF.

This clone was detected only a few times. The V and J genes are TRBV28 and TRBJ1-2; D gene unclear. This CDR3 comprises 10 residues. Germline assignment: CDR1 MDHEN and CDR2 SYDVKM. Trimming removed 7 bases at V and 8 bases at J, with 8 bases between. This chain's CDR3 is CASNGGGYTF. The CDR3 DNA reads TGTGCCAGCAACGGAGGAGGCTACACCTTC.

The V call is TRBV11-2, the J call TRBJ1-6; D gene uncertain. The CDR3 loop spans 14 amino acids. V was pared by 1 base and J by 0 bases, with 1 base between. Germline CDR1 reads SGHAT; CDR2 reads FQNNGV. This chain's CDR3 is CASSLGSYNSPLHF. The CDR3 region has the DNA TGTGCCAGCAGCTTAGGCTCCTATAATTCACCCCTCCACTTT.

The J gene is TRBJ2-3, the V gene TRBV27; possibly TRBD2 for D (7 bases). CDR3 length equals 16 residues. Germline CDR1 is MNHEY and CDR2 is SMNVEV (reference sequence). Trimming removed 5 bases from V and 3 bases from J, with 18 bases in between. The CDR3 spells CASSLLSRGGTDTQYF. CDR3 nucleotides: TGTGCCAGCAGTCTTCTGAGCAGGGGAGGGACAGATACGCAGTATTTT.

About this clone itself: This same CDR3 is encoded by further DNA sequences in the sample. This chain connects TRBV19 to TRBJ1-2; D gene ambiguous. CDR3 length: 11 amino acids. Trimming took off 4 bases at V and 2 bases at J, with 2 bases between the two ends. Germline assignment: CDR1 LNHDA and CDR2 SQIVND (reference sequence). The CDR3 here is CASSTNYGYTF. The CDR3 bases are TGTGCCAGTAGTACCAACTATGGCTACACCTTC.

This chain links TRBV28 with TRBJ1-4; 10 nucleotides line up with TRBD1. This CDR3 contains 15 residues. V was pared by 5 bases and J by 8 bases, with 8 bases of the junction left unmatched. Germline V gene sequence: CDR1 MDHEN, CDR2 SYDVKM. The DNA of the CDR3 is TGTGCCAGCAGTCCATCGACAGGGGGCCGGGAAAAACTGTTTTTT. It codes for CASSPSTGGREKLFF.

V is TRBV4-1 and J is TRBJ1-2; D gene unclear. The V gene's germline CDR1 is MGHRA and CDR2 YSYEKL. This CDR3 comprises 13 residues. Trimming took off 0 bases at V and 3 bases at J, with 5 bases between the two ends. The CDR3 region is CASSQDPDYGYTF. Written as DNA, the CDR3 is TGCGCCAGCAGCCAAGATCCAGACTATGGCTACACCTTC.

In its sample, this clone was seen once. The CDR3 region has the DNA TGTGCCAGCAGCGGCGAGACAGATATAATGAACACTGAAGCTTTCTTT. Translated: CASSGETDIMNTEAFF. J is TRBJ1-1 and V is TRBV5-5, with TRBD1 as a possible D gene (5 bases). Germline V gives CDR1 SGHKS, CDR2 YYEKEE (reference sequence). Between the trimmed V and J ends, which lost 4 bases and 0 bases, there was a span of 16 bases. The CDR3 covers 16 residues. Complete variable domain (other parts from reference TRBV5-5 and TRBJ1-1): DAGVTQSPTHLIKTRGQQVTLRCSPISGHKSVSWYQQVLGQGPQFIFQYYEKEERGRGNFPDRFSARQFPNYSSELNVNALLLGDSALYLCASSGETDIMNTEAFFGQGTRLTVV.

The chain joins TRBV13 to TRBJ2-1, with 10 bases that match TRBD2. Germline CDR1 PRHDT, CDR2 FYEKMQ (reference sequence). The CDR3 extends over 15 amino acids. J gave up 7 bases and V 5 bases, and 8 bases lay outside the gene matches. Written as DNA, the CDR3 is TGTGCCAGCAGCCCGCTAGCGGGAGAAGCGAATGAGCAGTTCTTC. Translation: CASSPLAGEANEQFF.

This chain connects TRBV4-1 to TRBJ2-5; D uncertain. The CDR3 has 12 amino acids. The germline CDR1 and CDR2 sequences are MGHRA and YSYEKL. Trimming took off 0 bases at V and 5 bases at J, with 4 bases between the two ends. CDR3 coding DNA: TGCGCCAGCAGCCAAGATATGGAGACCCAGTACTTC. Protein sequence: CASSQDMETQYF.

The chain carries TRBV11-2 and TRBJ1-6; maybe TRBD1 (5 bases). The germline CDR1 and CDR2 sequences are SGHAT and FQNNGV. This CDR3 is 13 amino acids long. V was cut by 4 bases and J by 9 bases, with 10 bases left in between. CDR3 sequence: CASSSHGGSPLHF. As DNA, the CDR3 is TGTGCCAGCAGCTCCCACGGGGGTTCACCCCTCCACTTT.

The chain carries TRBV6-5 and TRBJ1-2; TRBD1 is a possible D gene (6 bases). V lost 2 bases and J lost 4, with 14 bases in between. From germline, CDR1 is MNHEY and CDR2 SVGAGI. This CDR3 is built from 15 residues. The DNA for the CDR3 is TGTGCCAGCAGTTACGGGGGAGGGGGAGCCTATGGCTACACCTTC. Its translation is CASSYGGGGAYGYTF.

J is TRBJ2-6 and V is TRBV19, with 11 bases lining up with TRBD1. This CDR3 is built from 18 residues. Unmatched junction bases numbered 10, after V lost 5 bases and J lost 4 bases. Looked up from germline, CDR1 is LNHDA and CDR2 is SQIVND (reference sequence). The CDR3 DNA sequence: TGTGCCAGTAGTCCGCGGACAGGGGGCACCCTCGGGGCCAACGTCCTGACTTTC. The encoded protein is CASSPRTGGTLGANVLTF. Full variable domain (rest looked up from reference TRBV19 and TRBJ2-6): DGGITQSPKYLFRKEGQNVTLSCEQNLNHDAMYWYRQDPGQGLRLIYYSQIVNDFQKGDIAEGYSVSREKKESFPLTVTSAQKNPTAFYLCASSPRTGGTLGANVLTFGAGSRLTVL.

This chain connects TRBV29-1 to TRBJ1-1, with a possible D match to TRBD1 (5 bases). The germline CDR1 and CDR2 sequences are SQVTM and ANQGSEA. Trimming removed 1 base from V and 10 bases from J, with 13 bases in between. The length of the CDR3 is 12 residues. CDR3 nucleotides: TGCAGCGTTGAAGCTTTCGGGGGTGCAGCTTTCTTT. It codes for CSVEAFGGAAFF.

This CDR3 is CASSQGGYQETQYF. CDR3 DNA: TGTGCCAGCAGCCAGGGGGGGTACCAAGAGACCCAGTACTTC. The chain employs TRBV7-9 and TRBJ2-5; D may correspond to TRBD1 or TRBD2 (7 bases each). The CDR3 sequence is 14 residues long. V lost 5 bases and J 0 bases, leaving 10 bases between the germline ends. CDR1 is SEHNR, CDR2 FQNEAQ, per germline (reference sequence).

A word on this clone: One end of the junction is discordant with germline, which a read error may explain. This chain joins TRBV25-1 and TRBJ2-3; weak D call: TRBD1 (6 bases). The CDR3 runs to 14 residues. CDR1 and CDR2 (germline): MGHDK, SYGVNS. The CDR3 region is CASGEPGHWDTQYF. CDR3 coding DNA: TGTGCCAGCGGTGAACCGGGACACTGGGATACGCAGTATTTT.

On this clone: The identical CDR3 is also encoded by other nucleotide sequences in the sample. The chain is built from TRBV19 and TRBJ1-5; maybe TRBD1 (5 bases). Looked up from germline, CDR1 is LNHDA and CDR2 is SQIVND (reference sequence). The CDR3 is made up of 15 amino acids. V was trimmed by 3 bases and J by 2 bases, leaving 11 bases between them. CDR3 bases: TGTGCCAGTAGTATTGGTCCGGGGGGCAATCAGCCCCAGCATTTT. Protein: CASSIGPGGNQPQHF.

This rearrangement joins TRBV5-5 to TRBJ2-5, with D possibly matching TRBD1 (6 bases). With 5 bases removed from V and 3 bases from J, the gap between germline ends came to 11 bases. Germline values: CDR1 SGHKS, CDR2 YYEKEE (reference sequence). This CDR3 has 13 residues. This chain's CDR3 is CASRKDSEETQYF. DNA of the CDR3: TGTGCCAGCAGGAAGGACAGCGAAGAGACCCAGTACTTC.

V usage is TRBV9 and J usage is TRBJ2-1; 9 bases are shared with TRBD2. Trimming removed 1 base from V and 5 bases from J; junction bases left unmatched: 4. The CDR3 loop spans 15 amino acids. Germline V lookup: CDR1 SGDLS, CDR2 YYNGEE. CDR3 nucleotides: TGTGCCAGCAGCGTACCTAGCGGGATCCACAATGAGCAGTTCTTC. This translates into CASSVPSGIHNEQFF.

The rearrangement uses TRBV29-1 and TRBJ1-1; D remains ambiguous. Germline V gives CDR1 SQVTM, CDR2 ANQGSEA. The length of the CDR3 is 13 residues. With 7 bases removed from V and 4 bases from J, the gap between germline ends came to 16 bases. The CDR3 nucleotides read TGCAGCGATAGTGGGTGGGAGGGCACTGAAGCTTTCTTT. Its protein product is CSDSGWEGTEAFF.

This clone was counted a few times. This chain links TRBV6-5 with TRBJ1-5, with D unclear. Per germline, CDR1 MNHEY and CDR2 SVGAGI. Trimming pared 5 bases from V and 6 bases from J, leaving 11 bases between. The CDR3 runs 13 residues. The CDR3 nucleotides are TGTGCCAGCAGTACCGATTGGAGTCAGCCCCAGCATTTT. Its translation is CASSTDWSQPQHF.

On this clone itself: Other nucleotide sequences in the sample specify the same CDR3. V is TRBV9 and J is TRBJ2-7, with D tentatively TRBD1 (6 bases). The CDR3 has 14 residues. Per the germline V gene, CDR1 is SGDLS and CDR2 is YYNGEE. V gave up 3 bases and J gave up 2 bases, with 12 bases separating them. The DNA for the CDR3 is TGTGCCAGCAGCGCCGGGACACGAGCCTACGAGCAGTACTTC. As protein: CASSAGTRAYEQYF.

Turning to this clone: Being one base from a much bigger clone, this may be a read error. Other DNA sequences from this sample encode an identical CDR3 as well. The chain carries TRBV5-6 and TRBJ1-5; D not resolved. Germline CDR1 reads SGHDT; CDR2 reads YYEEEE. V lost 2 bases and J 4 bases, leaving 4 bases between the germline ends. The CDR3 is 12 amino acids. The CDR3 is CASSFGNQPQHF. CDR3 sequence (DNA): TGTGCCAGCAGCTTCGGGAATCAGCCCCAGCATTTT.

The genes are TRBV28 and TRBJ1-1; D gene uncertain. Germline V CDR1 and CDR2: MDHEN, SYDVKM. V lost 4 bases and J lost 7, with 16 bases in between. This CDR3 has 14 amino acids. The CDR3 sequence: CASSYASTTDEAFF. The CDR3 nucleotides read TGTGCCAGCAGTTACGCCTCGACTACAGATGAAGCTTTCTTT.

The chain joins TRBV27 to TRBJ2-1, with D uncertain. Germline V lookup: CDR1 MNHEY, CDR2 SMNVEV (reference sequence). V shed 0 bases and J shed 8 bases, with 11 bases lying between them. CDR3 size: 14 residues. In DNA form, the CDR3 reads TGTGCCAGCAGTTTATCGACCTGGGCCGATGAGCAGTTCTTC. Translated, it gives CASSLSTWADEQFF.

The V and J genes are TRBV29-1 and TRBJ1-2; 7 nucleotides align to TRBD1. The CDR3 sequence is 13 residues long. Germline lookup yields CDR1 SQVTM and CDR2 ANQGSEA. V gave up 4 bases and J gave up 5 bases; unmatched junction bases: 7. For the CDR3, the DNA is TGCAGCGTTGGAGGGGGCTCTGAATATGGCTACACCTTC. This sequence encodes CSVGGGSEYGYTF. Together with reference TRBV29-1 and TRBJ1-2, the CDR3 gives the full variable domain: SAVISQKPSRDICQRGTSLTIQCQVDSQVTMMFWYRQQPGQSLTLIATANQGSEATYESGFVIDKFPISRPNLTFSTLTVSNMSPEDSSIYLCSVGGGSEYGYTFGSGTRLTVV.

This clone has just one count. The chain uses TRBV7-9 and TRBJ2-7; 13 bases agree with TRBD2. Germline loops: CDR1 SEHNR, CDR2 FQNEAQ (reference sequence). J was trimmed by 2 bases and V by 5 bases; bases with no gene match: 12. CDR3 length: 18 residues. The DNA for the CDR3 is TGTGCCAGCAGCCTTAGGACTAGCGGGAGCGCCACCCCCTACGAGCAGTACTTC. Protein product: CASSLRTSGSATPYEQYF.

V and J are TRBV20-1 and TRBJ2-7; D gene uncertain. CDR3 length: 11 residues. Deletions cut 8 bases from V and 3 bases from J, with 11 bases between. In germline, CDR1 is DFQATT, CDR2 SNEGSKA (reference sequence). The CDR3 loop is CSSSPVYEQYF. The CDR3, as DNA: TGCAGTTCATCACCCGTCTACGAGCAGTACTTC.